These 32 T cell receptor beta chains originate from one sample sequenced in a study of regulatory T cells in long-lasting Graves disease. Time point described: newly diagnosed GD, antithyroid drugs for less than 3 months. Researchers made the TCR library from RNA that was extracted from PBMCs. The authors built TCR beta libraries using iRepertoire HTBI primers and Arm-PCR of CDR3 regions. One entry per CDR3 protein results from TCRdb running MiXCR on the multiplex PCR reads. The sample lists 540,000 or so distinct CDR3 sequences, roughly 14% occurring once. These data also featured in a second study, about T cells in Graves' hyperthyroidism and ophthalmopathy.

Specimen: peripheral blood mononuclear cells (PBMCs), collected at new diagnosis, from a patient treated with antithyroid drugs. The receptor source for this set is a man aged 25 to 45 with Graves disease.

This clonotype showed up many times. V gene TRBV20-1 combines with J gene TRBJ1-1; possible D gene TRBD1, 5 bases. The CDR3 loop spans 14 amino acids. The germline gives CDR1 DFQATT, CDR2 SNEGSKA (reference sequence). The V end was cut by 5 bases, the J end by 10 bases, with 23 bases between. The CDR3 region is CSAGRGEVGQGAFF. Here the CDR3 DNA reads TGCAGTGCTGGACGGGGGGAGGTCGGTCAGGGAGCTTTCTTT.

To note about this clonotype: Since a much larger clone is just one base distant, this may be a read error. The DNA of the CDR3 is TGTGCCAGCACCCAGTTCGACATTTATAATTCACCCCTCCGCTTT. Protein product: CASTQFDIYNSPLRF. The rearrangement links TRBV28 to TRBJ1-6, with D uncertain. The CDR3 has 15 residues. Germline CDR1 and CDR2: MDHEN and SYDVKM.

This clonotype was seen at least ten times. The chain couples TRBV20-1 to TRBJ2-1; TRBD2 matches at 8 bases. The ends lost 8 bases at V and 8 bases at J; junction bases unmatched: 17. Per germline, CDR1 DFQATT and CDR2 SNEGSKA (reference sequence). The length of the CDR3 is 15 residues. The CDR3 nucleotides read TGCAGTAACAAGGGAGGAGCGGGAGTTCAGGATGAGCAGTTCTTC. Residues: CSNKGGAGVQDEQFF.

This clonotype was observed at least ten times. The J gene is TRBJ1-1, the V gene TRBV12-3 or TRBV12-4; maybe TRBD1 (6 bases). This CDR3 region has 12 residues. V lost 5 bases and J lost 6, with 10 bases in between. CDR3 amino acids: CASSVTGSEAFF. The DNA for the CDR3 is TGTGCCAGCAGTGTTACAGGGTCTGAAGCTTTCTTT.

CDR3 amino acids: CASRTGGMSYEQYF. The DNA for the CDR3 is TGTGCCAGCAGGACAGGGGGCATGAGCTACGAGCAGTACTTC. V usage is TRBV11-2 and J usage is TRBJ2-7, with 10 nucleotides matching TRBD1. There are 14 residues in the CDR3. V lost 6 bases, J lost 3 bases, and 5 bases stayed unmatched. Germline V gene sequence: CDR1 SGHAT, CDR2 FQNNGV.

This clonotype was detected many times. J is TRBJ1-5 and V is TRBV2; D call uncertain. Looked up from germline, CDR1 is SNHLY and CDR2 is FYNNEI. V lost 6 bases, J lost 2 bases, and 14 bases lay in between. This CDR3 has 15 residues. The CDR3 spells CASSLRGYGNQPQHF. As DNA, the CDR3 is TGTGCCAGCAGCTTACGGGGTTATGGCAATCAGCCCCAGCATTTT. The full variable domain, in which reference TRBV2 and TRBJ1-5 provide the parts outside the CDR3, is EPEVTQTPSHQVTQMGQEVILRCVPISNHLYFYWYRQILGQKVEFLVSFYNNEISEKSEIFDDQFSVERPDGSNFTLKIRSTKLEDSAMYFCASSLRGYGNQPQHFGDGTRLSIL.

The chain recombines TRBV14 with TRBJ2-3, with D perhaps matching TRBD2 (6 bases). CDR3 length equals 13 residues. Trimming took off 4 bases at V and 11 bases at J, with 16 bases between the two ends. Germline CDR1 SGHDN, CDR2 FVKESK. The CDR3 DNA sequence: TGTGCCAGCAGCCCCCGAAGGTGGCGGGAGCAGTATTTT. Amino acid sequence: CASSPRRWREQYF.

This clonotype appeared a few times. This chain joins TRBV10-3 and TRBJ2-2; possibly TRBD2 for D (6 bases). This CDR3 comprises 15 residues. Trimming removed 2 bases from V and 4 bases from J, with 11 bases in between. Germline V CDR1 and CDR2: ENHRY, SYGVKD. This chain's CDR3 is CAISERESVTGELFF. CDR3 sequence (DNA): TGTGCCATCAGTGAGCGGGAGAGTGTCACCGGGGAGCTGTTTTTT.

This clonotype was seen a few times. The rearrangement links TRBV3-1 to TRBJ2-1; no definite D call. Trimming took 4 bases from V and 10 from J, leaving 17 bases between them. The germline CDR1 and CDR2 sequences are LGHDT and YNNKEL (reference sequence). This CDR3 has 14 residues. As DNA, the CDR3 is TGTGCCAGCAGCCGAGTTATTACGGTCGGGGAGCAGTTCTTC. Protein: CASSRVITVGEQFF.

This clonotype was recorded many times. The genes are TRBV12-3 or TRBV12-4 and TRBJ2-3; D possibly corresponds to TRBD2 (6 bases). The CDR3 spans 14 residues. Trimming removed 3 bases at V and 6 bases at J, with 13 bases between. The CDR3 reads CASSLGGEGDTQYF. CDR3 DNA: TGTGCCAGCAGTTTGGGCGGGGAAGGGGATACGCAGTATTTT.

Remarks on this clonotype: A much larger clonotype is one base distant, so this may be a read error. This rearrangement joins TRBV2 to TRBJ1-1; D not certain. The CDR3 sequence is 13 residues long. Trimming shortened V by 3 bases and J by 1 base, and 6 bases separated the two germline ends. CDR1 SNHLY and CDR2 FYNNEI come from the germline V gene. The CDR3 loop is CASSDLGNTEAFF. In nucleotides, the CDR3 is TGTGCCAGCAGTGACCTTGGGAACACTGAAGCTTTCTTT.

The chain is built from TRBV6-2 or TRBV6-3 and TRBJ2-2, with 14 positions matching TRBD2. Trimming took 2 bases from V and 6 from J; bases not matched to a gene: 5. The CDR3 runs 17 residues. Germline V lookup: CDR1 MNHEY, CDR2 SVGEGT. The CDR3 here is CASSYGTSGSGAGELFF. The CDR3 nucleotides are TGTGCCAGCAGTTACGGGACTAGCGGGAGCGGTGCCGGGGAGCTGTTTTTT.

This clonotype was counted many times. The rearrangement uses TRBV12-3 or TRBV12-4 and TRBJ1-5; perhaps TRBD1 as D (5 bases). The CDR3 length is 14 residues. V was trimmed by 3 bases and J by 4 bases, leaving 10 bases between them. The CDR3: CASSFGTANQPQHF. In DNA form, the CDR3 reads TGTGCCAGCAGTTTTGGGACGGCTAATCAGCCCCAGCATTTT.

There are a few counts of this clonotype. This chain joins TRBV20-1 and TRBJ1-5, with no clear D. The CDR3 spans 17 residues. Germline V gene data show CDR1 as DFQATT and CDR2 as SNEGSKA (reference sequence). V was clipped by 6 bases and J by 1 base, with 22 bases between them. CDR3 region: CSALNFWVGTSNQPQHF. The CDR3 DNA sequence: TGCAGTGCCCTTAACTTTTGGGTCGGCACGAGCAATCAGCCCCAGCATTTT.

This clonotype was seen many times. The chain couples TRBV29-1 to TRBJ1-1; tentative D call: TRBD1 (5 bases). The CDR3 contains 14 residues. The V end lost 2 bases, the J end lost 4 bases, and 14 bases lay between the germline ends. Germline V gene lookup returns CDR1 SQVTM and CDR2 ANQGSEA. The CDR3 loop reads CSVEFRGGSTEAFF. The DNA for the CDR3 is TGCAGCGTTGAATTTAGGGGAGGGAGCACTGAAGCTTTCTTT.

This clonotype was counted ten times or more. The rearrangement uses TRBV3-1 and TRBJ2-1; D is unclear. V dropped 5 bases and J dropped 0 bases, with 14 bases sitting between them. The CDR3 extends over 16 amino acids. Germline-derived CDR1 and CDR2 are LGHDT and YNNKEL (reference sequence). CDR3 sequence reads: CASSRRHQSSYNEQFF. For the CDR3, the DNA is TGTGCCAGCAGCAGACGACACCAGAGCTCCTACAATGAGCAGTTCTTC.

This clonotype came up a few times. The V and J genes are TRBV15 and TRBJ2-3; 7 bases agree with TRBD1. The V and J ends lost 4 bases and 4 bases, in that order; junction bases with no gene match: 2. The CDR3 covers 13 residues. Germline assignment: CDR1 LNHNV and CDR2 YYDKDF (reference sequence). Written as DNA, the CDR3 is TGTGCCACCAGCAAGGGGGCGGCAGATACGCAGTATTTT. As protein: CATSKGAADTQYF.

This clonotype turned up a few times. V is TRBV24-1 and J is TRBJ2-3; 8 nucleotides match TRBD1. The V gene's germline CDR1 is KGHDR and CDR2 SFDVKD. The ends lost 3 bases at V and 1 base at J; junction bases unmatched: 11. There are 18 residues in the CDR3. For the CDR3, the DNA is TGTGCCACCAGTGATCGACTACAGGGGGGCCCCCGCACAGATACGCAGTATTTT. It translates to CATSDRLQGGPRTDTQYF.

Many counts were recorded for this clonotype. The chain employs TRBV11-2 and TRBJ2-2, with D uncertain. CDR3 length equals 13 residues. Germline lookup yields CDR1 SGHAT and CDR2 FQNNGV. Trimming removed 6 bases from V and 4 bases from J, with 9 bases in between. The DNA of the CDR3 is TGTGCCAGCAGTAGAGCATTCACCGGGGAGCTGTTTTTT. It yields the protein CASSRAFTGELFF. Looking up the rest from reference TRBV11-2 and TRBJ2-2 gives the full variable domain: EAGVAQSPRYKIIEKRQSVAFWCNPISGHATLYWYQQILGQGPKLLIQFQNNGVVDDSQLPKDRFSAERLKGVDSTLKIQPAKLEDSAVYLCASSRAFTGELFFGEGSRLTVL.

This clonotype was picked up many times. This sequence joins TRBV15 and TRBJ2-2, with 10 positions matching TRBD2. Germline assignment: CDR1 LNHNV and CDR2 YYDKDF (reference sequence). There are 16 residues in the CDR3. V lost 6 bases to trimming and J lost 11 bases; unmatched junction nucleotides: 15. CDR3 sequence: CATRPRLAGVGSELFF. The CDR3 DNA sequence: TGTGCCACCAGGCCCCGGCTAGCGGGGGTAGGGAGCGAGCTGTTTTTT.

The sample holds a few counts of this clonotype. V usage is TRBV29-1 and J usage is TRBJ1-1; no definite D call. The CDR3 loop spans 12 amino acids. V lost 7 bases to trimming and J lost 5 bases, with 14 bases between them. Germline loops: CDR1 SQVTM, CDR2 ANQGSEA. The CDR3: CSAVAGGTEAFF. The CDR3 nucleotides read TGCAGCGCTGTGGCGGGTGGAACTGAAGCTTTCTTT.

This clonotype was found a few times. V and J are TRBV20-1 and TRBJ1-1; 8 bases map to TRBD1. With V trimmed by 6 bases and J by 5 bases, 17 bases remained unmatched. The CDR3 length is 16 residues. Germline CDR1 is DFQATT and CDR2 is SNEGSKA (reference sequence). This chain's CDR3 is CSARGTGARLETEAFF. The CDR3 DNA reads TGCAGTGCGAGGGGGACAGGAGCGCGACTCGAAACTGAAGCTTTCTTT.

Ten or more counts support this clonotype. V usage is TRBV28 and J usage is TRBJ1-2, with 7 bases that match TRBD1. CDR3 size: 15 residues. Germline lookup yields CDR1 MDHEN and CDR2 SYDVKM. The V gene end was trimmed by 5 bases and the J gene end by 3 bases; junction bases not matched to a gene: 9. This chain's CDR3 is CASSLNTGVDYGYTF. CDR3 DNA sequence: TGTGCCAGCAGTCTGAATACAGGGGTGGACTATGGCTACACCTTC.

This clonotype showed up many times. The chain couples TRBV5-5 to TRBJ2-7; tentative D call: TRBD2 (5 bases). This CDR3 contains 15 residues. Trimming took 1 base from V and 3 from J, leaving 14 bases between them. CDR1 is SGHKS and CDR2 is YYEKEE in the germline V gene (reference sequence). This CDR3 is CASSLLTTLLYEQYF. The CDR3 DNA is TGTGCCAGCAGCTTGTTGACTACGCTACTCTACGAGCAGTACTTC.

In regard to this clonotype: This may come from a read error, since a much larger clone is one base off. The chain links TRBV9 to TRBJ1-1; weak D call: TRBD1 (6 bases). Germline CDR1 is SGDLS and CDR2 is YYNGEE. This CDR3 is built from 14 residues. Trimming removed 4 bases from V and 10 bases from J, with 20 bases in between. For the CDR3, the DNA is TGTGCCAGCAGCCGTTCCCACAGGGTTGGTGTAGCTTTCTTT. Translated, it gives CASSRSHRVGVAFF.

At least ten counts were recorded for this clonotype. The V call is TRBV3-1, the J call TRBJ2-5; TRBD2 matches at 8 bases. This CDR3 comprises 18 residues. V trimming: 2 bases; J trimming: 5 bases; junction bases outside the gene matches: 16. Per the germline V gene, CDR1 is LGHDT and CDR2 is YNNKEL (reference sequence). The CDR3 sequence: CASSQSSAGGSRWETQYF. In nucleotides, the CDR3 is TGTGCCAGCAGCCAAAGTTCGGCGGGAGGATCGAGGTGGGAGACCCAGTACTTC.

Comments on this clonotype: At one end, the junction sequence differs from germline, possibly due to a read error. This sequence joins TRBV7-9 and TRBJ2-3, with a possible D match to TRBD2 (6 bases). The germline V gene encodes CDR1 SEHNR and CDR2 FQNEAQ (reference sequence). This CDR3 has 16 amino acids. The CDR3 coding sequence is TGCGCCAGCAGCTTGGAACGGGAGAGGAGGGCAGATACGCAGTATTTT. It specifies CASSLERERRADTQYF.

Turning to this clonotype: This may stem from a read error, because a much larger clone lies one nucleotide away. V is TRBV20-1 and J is TRBJ1-2, with D unclear. The CDR3 contains 14 residues. Germline CDR1 reads DFQATT; CDR2 reads SNEGSKA (reference sequence). V lost 3 bases to trimming and J lost 12 bases, with 23 bases between them. The CDR3 DNA sequence: TGCAGTGCTAGGCGGCTATATTGGGGTGAGGGCCACACCTTC. Translated, it gives CSARRLYWGEGHTF.

This clonotype appeared many times. The V call is TRBV12-3 or TRBV12-4, the J call TRBJ2-5; D tentatively fits TRBD1 or TRBD2 (5 bases each). The length of the CDR3 is 12 residues. The V and J ends lost 4 bases and 4 bases respectively, with 7 bases between them. The CDR3 reads CASSWDGETQYF. The CDR3 DNA sequence: TGTGCCAGCAGTTGGGACGGAGAGACCCAGTACTTC.

This clonotype was counted at least ten times. This chain joins TRBV10-3 and TRBJ2-3; a possible D gene is TRBD1 (7 bases). CDR3 size: 16 residues. Trimming removed 4 bases at V and 5 bases at J, with 19 bases between. Germline assignment: CDR1 ENHRY and CDR2 SYGVKD. CDR3 sequence reads: CAISGPGGPLGDTQYF. Written as DNA, the CDR3 is TGTGCCATCAGTGGCCCAGGGGGGCCCTTGGGAGATACGCAGTATTTT.

In this sample, this clonotype turned up many times. CDR3 nucleotide sequence: TGCGCCAGCAGCTTGGCGTTAGGGACTAGCGGGTCCTACAATGAGCAGTTCTTC. It yields the protein CASSLALGTSGSYNEQFF. This chain links TRBV5-1 with TRBJ2-1, with 12 bases matching TRBD2. This CDR3 has 18 residues. J was trimmed by 1 base and V by 0 bases; bases with no gene match: 5. CDR1 SGHRS and CDR2 YFSETQ come from the germline V gene.

Ten or more counts support this clonotype. V is TRBV20-1 and J is TRBJ2-7; 9 bases align to TRBD1. With 6 bases clipped from V and 4 bases from J, the junction kept 4 bases outside the gene matches. Per germline, CDR1 DFQATT and CDR2 SNEGSKA (reference sequence). This CDR3 spans 12 amino acids. Here the CDR3 DNA reads TGCAGTGCGCCGGACAGGGGTTACGAGCAGTACTTC. Its translation: CSAPDRGYEQYF.